This paragraph reports one T cell receptor (beta chain). V lost 6 bases, J lost 0 bases, and 12 bases lay in between. CDR3 length: 16 amino acids. Germline V lookup: CDR1 KGHSH, CDR2 LQKENI. This entry comes from a study of blood T cell repertoires in COVID-19. Study at large: Material from acute and convalescent COVID-19 was sourced from the United States, Italy and Spain. The analysed material was cDNA or gDNA that came from T cells, B-cell-depleted T cells, or PBMCs.

Original processing methods: Scientists estimated how many nucleated cells there were by amplifying reference gene primers. Here immunoSEQ multiplex PCR was the method, and the copy in TCRdb shows in-frame clones only, minus some. V and J calls and clone size follow that table, whereas D and trimming were derived from the DNA. The sample yields approximately 170,000 clones, about 74% seen once. The sample consisted of peripheral blood. The sequence was obtained from a woman of 80 years or more with acute or convalescent COVID-19. V gene TRBV18 combines with J gene TRBJ1-6, with a possible D match to TRBD1 (6 bases). CDR3 nucleotide sequence: TGTGCCAGCTCGCCAGACAGGAGCTCCTATAATTCACCCCTCCACTTT. It specifies CASSPDRSSYNSPLHF. The entire variable domain, with the rest obtained from reference TRBV18 and TRBJ1-6, is as follows: NAGVMQNPRHLVRRRGQEARLRCSPMKGHSHVYWYRQLPEEGLKFMVYLQKENIIDESGMPKERFSAEFPKEGPSILRIQQVVRGDSAAYFCASSPDRSSYNSPLHFGNGTRLTVT.